The source of this T cell receptor beta chain is a study of vaccination and CD4 T cells after COVID-19. As for the study in general: The convalescents comprised six males and four females, two of them Hispanic. Stimuli were overlapping spike peptide pools of SARS-CoV-2 and three common cold coronaviruses (HCoV-NL63, HCoV-OC43, HCoV-229E).

The sample holds a few counts of this clonotype. The antigen is unknown. V shed 1 base, J shed 12 bases, and the junction held 10 bases outside the gene matches. Germline CDR1 and CDR2: SGHVS and FQNEAQ. The CDR3 contains 15 residues. The treatment here: roughly 10-day PBMC culture with coronavirus spike peptide pools or control peptides (ViraFEST assay). Once obtained from cultured CD4+ T cells, the DNA was sequenced using the Oncomine TCR Beta short-read assay. TCRdb recomputed calls from the PCR reads with MiXCR, one row per CDR3 protein. Among about 4,200 distinct CDR3 sequences listed, around 45% were seen once.

Sequencing was performed on CD4+ T cells from blood, cultured in vitro. The sequence was collected from a human donor who had recovered from COVID-19. V gene TRBV7-8 combines with J gene TRBJ2-1; 9 nucleotides align to TRBD2. The CDR3 sequence is CASSLDGGRALRQFF. The CDR3 DNA reads as TGTGCCAGCAGCTTAGACGGCGGGAGGGCCTTGAGGCAGTTCTTC.